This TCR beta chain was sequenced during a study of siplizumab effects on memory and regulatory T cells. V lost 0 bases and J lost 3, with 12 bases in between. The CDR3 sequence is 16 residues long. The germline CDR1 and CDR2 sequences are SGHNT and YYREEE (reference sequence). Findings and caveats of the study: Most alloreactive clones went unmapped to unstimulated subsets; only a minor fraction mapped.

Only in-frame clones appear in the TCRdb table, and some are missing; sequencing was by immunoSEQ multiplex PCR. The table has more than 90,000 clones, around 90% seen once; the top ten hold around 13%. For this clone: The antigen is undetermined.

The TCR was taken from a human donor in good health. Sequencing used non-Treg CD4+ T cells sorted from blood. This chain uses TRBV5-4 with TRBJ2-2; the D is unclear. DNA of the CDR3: TGTGCCAGCAGCTTGGAAGCCTCCCCGGACACCGGGGAGCTGTTTTTT. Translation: CASSLEASPDTGELFF.